This is a list of T cell receptor beta chains from one sample in a study of high-grade serous ovarian cancer treatment subgroups. Sequenced by immunoSEQ multiplex PCR; TCRdb stores in-frame clones only, minus some. The table records fewer than 7,000 clones, less than 85% of them present only once. The source material was tumor tissue. The receptor source for this set is a human donor with high-grade serous ovarian cancer. Both conserved end residues are part of each CDR3. Each record gives: V gene, D gene, J gene, clone size, CDR3 DNA, CDR3 protein. D genes are given only for firm matches. Clone sizes are given selectively: once, few, many, or a class where the clone is expanded.

V gene: TRBV28; D gene: -; J gene: TRBJ2-7; clone size: -; CDR3 DNA: TGTGCCAGCAGTTTAGACAGCCCGATCTACGAGCAGTACTTC; CDR3 protein: CASSLDSPIYEQYF
V gene: TRBV5-1; D gene: -; J gene: TRBJ2-3; clone size: -; CDR3 DNA: TGCGCCAGCAGAAAGAGTGACTTCGGCGGCACAGATACGCAGTATTTT; CDR3 protein: CASRKSDFGGTDTQYF
V gene: TRBV6-5; D gene: -; J gene: TRBJ1-1; clone size: -; CDR3 DNA: TGTGCCAGCAGTCTTCTCCAGGGTGGATACACTGAAGCTTTCTTT; CDR3 protein: CASSLLQGGYTEAFF
V gene: TRBV6-5; D gene: TRBD1; J gene: TRBJ2-1; clone size: -; CDR3 DNA: TGTGCCAGCAGTTACACCATACAGGGGATTGAGCAGTTCTTC; CDR3 protein: CASSYTIQGIEQFF
V gene: TRBV30; D gene: -; J gene: TRBJ1-2; clone size: -; CDR3 DNA: TGTGCCTGGAGTGTGGGCCGCTATGGCTACACCTTC; CDR3 protein: CAWSVGRYGYTF
V gene: TRBV7-2; D gene: TRBD1; J gene: TRBJ1-2; clone size: few; CDR3 DNA: TGTGCCAGCAGCTCAGCCGGGACAGGGAATGGCTACACCTTC; CDR3 protein: CASSSAGTGNGYTF
V gene: TRBV7-9; D gene: -; J gene: TRBJ2-7; clone size: -; CDR3 DNA: TGTGCCAGCAGCTTATCTTCGGGTTCCTACGAGCAGTACTTC; CDR3 protein: CASSLSSGSYEQYF
V gene: TRBV28; D gene: -; J gene: TRBJ2-2; clone size: -; CDR3 DNA: TGTGCCAGCAGTTTAATCGCGGGGTTGGGCACCGGGGAGCTGTTTTTT; CDR3 protein: CASSLIAGLGTGELFF
V gene: TRBV19; D gene: TRBD2; J gene: TRBJ2-1; clone size: once; CDR3 DNA: TGTGCCAGTGGGACTAGCGGGAACAATGAGCAGTTCTTC; CDR3 protein: CASGTSGNNEQFF
V gene: TRBV7-9; D gene: TRBD1; J gene: TRBJ1-1; clone size: -; CDR3 DNA: TGTGCCAGCAGCCTCCAGGGGGTGTACACTGAAGCTTTCTTT; CDR3 protein: CASSLQGVYTEAFF
V gene: TRBV30; D gene: -; J gene: TRBJ1-1; clone size: -; CDR3 DNA: TGTGCCTCCCAAGGAGGTTGGAACACTGAAGCTTTCTTT; CDR3 protein: CASQGGWNTEAFF
V gene: TRBV5-6; D gene: -; J gene: TRBJ1-2; clone size: few; CDR3 DNA: TGTGCCAGCAGCTTGTTGGGCACCAAACAGAACTATGGCTACACCTTC; CDR3 protein: CASSLLGTKQNYGYTF
V gene: TRBV27; D gene: TRBD1; J gene: TRBJ2-6; clone size: -; CDR3 DNA: TGTGCCAGCAGTCAGGGGACAGGGTCTGGGGCCAACGTCCTGACTTTC; CDR3 protein: CASSQGTGSGANVLTF
V gene: TRBV18; D gene: TRBD1; J gene: TRBJ1-2; clone size: -; CDR3 DNA: TGTGCCAGCTCACCCCCGACAGGGGGCTGGGCGGATGGCTACACCTTC; CDR3 protein: CASSPPTGGWADGYTF
V gene: TRBV7-2; D gene: TRBD2; J gene: TRBJ2-2; clone size: -; CDR3 DNA: TGTGCCAGCAGGGATATAGCGGGAGCCCCCGGGGAGCTGTTTTTT; CDR3 protein: CASRDIAGAPGELFF
V gene: TRBV6-4; D gene: -; J gene: TRBJ1-2; clone size: -; CDR3 DNA: TGTGCCAGCAGTGGTTCCCCGGACTCCCCCGCGGGGGGCTACACCTTC; CDR3 protein: CASSGSPDSPAGGYTF
V gene: TRBV30; D gene: -; J gene: TRBJ1-3; clone size: -; CDR3 DNA: TGTGCCTGGAGTGCTGGAAACACCATATATTTT; CDR3 protein: CAWSAGNTIYF
V gene: TRBV5-1; D gene: TRBD1; J gene: TRBJ1-1; clone size: -; CDR3 DNA: TGCGCCAGCCGACAGGGCCCTGAAGCTTTCTTT; CDR3 protein: CASRQGPEAFF
V gene: TRBV9; D gene: -; J gene: TRBJ2-5; clone size: -; CDR3 DNA: TGTGCCAGCAGCCCTTATGAGACGCAAGAGACCCAGTACTTC; CDR3 protein: CASSPYETQETQYF
V gene: TRBV7-2; D gene: TRBD1; J gene: TRBJ2-3; clone size: once; CDR3 DNA: TGTGCCAGCAGCTCCCCCCTATCGGGACAGGGGGGGGATACGCAGTATTTT; CDR3 protein: CASSSPLSGQGGDTQYF
V gene: TRBV7-2; D gene: -; J gene: TRBJ1-2; clone size: few; CDR3 DNA: TGTGCCAGCAGCTTAGCGCGGACAGACTACTATGGCTACACCTTC; CDR3 protein: CASSLARTDYYGYTF
V gene: TRBV7-2; D gene: TRBD1; J gene: TRBJ1-2; clone size: few; CDR3 DNA: TGTGCCAGCACCTTCTCTAGTGGACAGGACTACACCTTC; CDR3 protein: CASTFSSGQDYTF
V gene: TRBV29-1; D gene: -; J gene: TRBJ1-3; clone size: -; CDR3 DNA: TGCAGCGCCGCAGGTGCGGGGTCTGGAAACACCATATATTTT; CDR3 protein: CSAAGAGSGNTIYF
V gene: TRBV27; D gene: -; J gene: TRBJ1-1; clone size: -; CDR3 DNA: TGTGCCAGCAGTTTAAACCGAAACACTGAAGCTTTCTTT; CDR3 protein: CASSLNRNTEAFF
V gene: TRBV11-2; D gene: TRBD2; J gene: TRBJ2-7; clone size: -; CDR3 DNA: TGTGCCAGCAGAGGCGGGACTAGCCGCCACGAGCAGTACTTC; CDR3 protein: CASRGGTSRHEQYF
V gene: TRBV7-2; D gene: -; J gene: TRBJ2-2; clone size: once; CDR3 DNA: TGTGCCAGCAGCTTCCCCGGGGAGCTGTTTTTT; CDR3 protein: CASSFPGELFF
V gene: TRBV7-2; D gene: -; J gene: TRBJ1-2; clone size: -; CDR3 DNA: TGTGCCAGCAGCTCCCAACAGGACGAGTATGGCTACACCTTC; CDR3 protein: CASSSQQDEYGYTF
V gene: TRBV7-3; D gene: TRBD1; J gene: TRBJ1-2; clone size: -; CDR3 DNA: TGTGCCAGCAGTACAGTGGGACAGGGTGACTATGGCTACACCTTC; CDR3 protein: CASSTVGQGDYGYTF
V gene: TRBV7-9; D gene: -; J gene: TRBJ2-7; clone size: once; CDR3 DNA: TGTGCCAGCAGCTTAGACCGGGCCCCCTACGAGCAGTACTTC; CDR3 protein: CASSLDRAPYEQYF
V gene: TRBV4-3; D gene: -; J gene: TRBJ1-1; clone size: -; CDR3 DNA: TGCGCCAGCAGCCCTCGGGGACGGGGCACTGAAGCTTTCTTT; CDR3 protein: CASSPRGRGTEAFF
V gene: TRBV2; D gene: -; J gene: TRBJ2-3; clone size: -; CDR3 DNA: TGTGCCAGCGGGATTAGCCCAGATACGCAGTATTTT; CDR3 protein: CASGISPDTQYF
V gene: TRBV7-6; D gene: TRBD2; J gene: TRBJ2-7; clone size: -; CDR3 DNA: TGTGCCAGCAGCTTAGGGGCTAGCGGGTCCGGTTACGAGCAGTACTTC; CDR3 protein: CASSLGASGSGYEQYF
V gene: TRBV29-1; D gene: TRBD1; J gene: TRBJ2-5; clone size: -; CDR3 DNA: TGCAGCGGAACACAGGGGCAAGAGACCCAGTACTTC; CDR3 protein: CSGTQGQETQYF
V gene: TRBV9; D gene: TRBD1; J gene: TRBJ1-3; clone size: few; CDR3 DNA: TGTGCCAGCAGCGATTGGACAGGGGTTGGAAACACCATATATTTT; CDR3 protein: CASSDWTGVGNTIYF
V gene: TRBV11-2; D gene: -; J gene: TRBJ1-4; clone size: -; CDR3 DNA: TGTGCCAGCAGGTCGGGGCAGAGAAATGAAAAACTGTTTTTT; CDR3 protein: CASRSGQRNEKLFF
V gene: TRBV4-3; D gene: -; J gene: TRBJ2-3; clone size: -; CDR3 DNA: TGCGCCAGCAGCCAAGGGGCGGGCAGCGTTACAGATACGCAGTATTTT; CDR3 protein: CASSQGAGSVTDTQYF
V gene: TRBV10-3; D gene: -; J gene: TRBJ1-1; clone size: -; CDR3 DNA: TGTGCCATCAGTGAGTCCGGGGGCCGGAACACTGAAGCTTTCTTT; CDR3 protein: CAISESGGRNTEAFF
V gene: TRBV2; D gene: -; J gene: TRBJ1-6; clone size: -; CDR3 DNA: TGTGCCAGCACCGGGGGCGAGAACTATAATTCACCCCTCCACTTT; CDR3 protein: CASTGGENYNSPLHF
V gene: TRBV27; D gene: -; J gene: TRBJ1-4; clone size: -; CDR3 DNA: TGTGCCAGCAGTTTTCTCGGTGTGGGTCCCGCACATGAAAAACTGTTTTTT; CDR3 protein: CASSFLGVGPAHEKLFF
V gene: TRBV7-7; D gene: TRBD2; J gene: TRBJ2-1; clone size: -; CDR3 DNA: TGTGCCAGCAGCTCAGGCGGGGGGGCCTACAATGAGCAGTTCTTC; CDR3 protein: CASSSGGGAYNEQFF
V gene: TRBV7-2; D gene: -; J gene: TRBJ2-3; clone size: -; CDR3 DNA: TGTGCCAGCAGCTTAGGGGGGCCTAGCACAGATACGCAGTATTTT; CDR3 protein: CASSLGGPSTDTQYF